One and the same sample provided the 29 T cell receptor beta chains below, sequenced in a study of blood T cell repertoires in COVID-19. Here immunoSEQ multiplex PCR was the method, and the copy in TCRdb shows in-frame clones only, minus some. The repertoire has about 150,000 clones, less than 90% of them found once; the top ten carry about 2.5%. The sequenced sample was peripheral blood. The source of these receptors is an older woman with acute or convalescent COVID-19.

In its sample, this clone was seen once. V is TRBV9 and J is TRBJ2-5, with TRBD2 matching over 11 bases. The CDR3 consists of 16 residues. Germline V CDR1 and CDR2: SGDLS, YYNGEE. J lost 9 bases, V lost 0 bases, and 10 bases had no gene match. CDR3 sequence reads: CASSVGGTSGPGAQYF. In DNA form, the CDR3 reads TGTGCCAGCAGCGTAGGCGGGACTAGCGGACCCGGGGCCCAGTACTTC.

This sequence joins TRBV6-2 or TRBV6-3 and TRBJ1-1, with 8 bases identical to TRBD1. Per the germline V gene, CDR1 is MNHEY and CDR2 is SVGEGT. The length of the CDR3 is 15 residues. Losses at the gene ends were 7 bases for V and 3 bases for J; bases not matched to a gene: 10. The DNA for the CDR3 is TGTGCCAGCAACCCCTGGACAGGGAGGCACACTGAAGCTTTCTTT. Amino acids: CASNPWTGRHTEAFF.

V is TRBV7-9 and J is TRBJ2-5; maybe TRBD2 (5 bases). Germline V gene data show CDR1 as SEHNR and CDR2 as FQNEAQ (reference sequence). Deletions cut 5 bases from V and 5 bases from J, with 15 bases between. This CDR3 comprises 14 residues. DNA of the CDR3: TGTGCCAGCAGCCCAAGGACTGGGCGCGAGACCCAGTACTTC. Its translation is CASSPRTGRETQYF.

The chain carries TRBV9 and TRBJ1-2; a weak D match, TRBD1 (6 bases). The CDR3 has 16 amino acids. V gave up 4 bases and J gave up 2 bases, with 18 bases separating them. Germline CDR1 and CDR2: SGDLS and YYNGEE. The CDR3 here is CASSTPTGTSNYGYTF. CDR3 DNA: TGTGCCAGCAGCACGCCTACCGGGACATCAAACTATGGCTACACCTTC.

The chain recombines TRBV5-1 with TRBJ1-4; possibly TRBD1 for D (6 bases). Germline V gene sequence: CDR1 SGHRS, CDR2 YFSETQ. The V gene lost 0 bases and the J gene lost 4 bases, with 10 bases spanning the gap. The CDR3 covers 15 residues. DNA for the CDR3: TGCGCCAGCAGCTTGGGGGGGCGGAGTAATGAAAAACTGTTTTTT. It codes for CASSLGGRSNEKLFF.

This clone has just one count. The chain employs TRBV7-9 and TRBJ1-4, with 7 bases lining up with TRBD1. Germline values: CDR1 SEHNR, CDR2 FQNEAQ (reference sequence). V shed 5 bases and J 0 bases; nucleotides not matched to a gene: 6. The CDR3 sequence is 16 residues long. The CDR3 DNA reads as TGTGCCAGCAGCACCGGGACAGTTGCAACTAATGAAAAACTGTTTTTT. This codes for CASSTGTVATNEKLFF.

The CDR3 loop reads CASSISGIGYTF. The CDR3 nucleotides read TGTGCCAGTAGTATCTCGGGGATTGGCTACACCTTC. The rearrangement joins TRBV19 to TRBJ1-2; D not resolved. Trimming shortened V by 3 bases and J by 7 bases, and 9 bases separated the two germline ends. The CDR3 runs 12 residues. CDR1 is LNHDA, CDR2 SQIVND, per germline (reference sequence).

This chain uses TRBV3-1 (or the pseudogene TRBV3-2) with TRBJ1-2, with TRBD1 identical over 7 bases. Germline CDR1 reads LGHDT; CDR2 reads YNNKEL (reference sequence). The CDR3 consists of 15 residues. The V gene end was trimmed by 3 bases and the J gene end by 4 bases; junction bases not matched to a gene: 8. CDR3 sequence: CASSHQDRVAYGYTF. The CDR3 DNA follows: TGTGCCAGCAGCCATCAAGACAGGGTGGCCTATGGCTACACCTTC.

The J gene is TRBJ1-5, the V gene TRBV5-5, with D possibly matching TRBD1 (5 bases). The CDR3 has 15 amino acids. Trimming took off 3 bases at V and 2 bases at J, with 12 bases between the two ends. Germline CDR1 is SGHKS and CDR2 is YYEKEE (reference sequence). CDR3 in amino acids: CASSSTVWGNQPQHF. The DNA of the CDR3 is TGTGCCAGCAGCTCGACAGTTTGGGGCAATCAGCCCCAGCATTTT.

V and J are TRBV7-2 and TRBJ1-6, with D perhaps TRBD1 (6 bases). This CDR3 is 15 amino acids long. CDR1 is SGHTA and CDR2 is FQGNSA in the germline V gene. Trimming took 11 bases from V and 2 from J, leaving 16 bases between them. The CDR3 bases are TGTGCCGCAGGGACACAGCCCCCCTATAATTCACCCCTCCACTTT. Its protein product is CAAGTQPPYNSPLHF.

The CDR3 region has the DNA TGTGCCAGCAGCTACGGGGGACAGGGAAATAATCAGCCCCAGCATTTT. It specifies CASSYGGQGNNQPQHF. The chain employs TRBV7-9 and TRBJ1-5; 9 nucleotides match TRBD1. The V and J ends lost 4 bases and 4 bases, in that order; junction bases with no gene match: 8. This CDR3 contains 16 residues. Germline V gene sequence: CDR1 SEHNR, CDR2 FQNEAQ (reference sequence). Full variable domain (rest looked up from reference TRBV7-9 and TRBJ1-5): DTGVSQNPRHKITKRGQNVTFRCDPISEHNRLYWYRQTLGQGPEFLTYFQNEAQLEKSRLLSDRFSAERPKGSFSTLEIQRTEQGDSAMYLCASSYGGQGNNQPQHFGDGTRLSIL.

The chain uses TRBV6-5 and TRBJ1-1; D possibly corresponds to TRBD1 (6 bases). V was cut by 3 bases and J by 0 bases, with 11 bases left in between. CDR1 MNHEY and CDR2 SVGAGI come from the germline V gene. The CDR3 has 15 residues. The CDR3 bases are TGTGCCAGCAGTTATTCCTACAGGGTGAACACTGAAGCTTTCTTT. Translated, it gives CASSYSYRVNTEAFF.

The CDR3 reads CATSDGRGGGTEAFF. CDR3 sequence (DNA): TGTGCCACCAGTGATGGCAGGGGTGGCGGCACTGAAGCTTTCTTT. The chain links TRBV24-1 to TRBJ1-1, with TRBD1 as a possible D gene (6 bases). Germline CDR1 is KGHDR and CDR2 is SFDVKD. Trimming removed 3 bases from V and 4 bases from J, with 14 bases in between. The CDR3 has 15 residues.

The J gene is TRBJ1-2, the V gene TRBV5-1; possibly TRBD1 for D (5 bases). V lost 1 base, J lost 0 bases, and 10 bases lay in between. The germline V gene has CDR1 SGHRS and CDR2 YFSETQ. The CDR3 consists of 15 residues. DNA of the CDR3: TGCGCCAGCAGCTTGACAGGCAACTCTAACTATGGCTACACCTTC. Protein sequence: CASSLTGNSNYGYTF. Full variable domain (rest looked up from reference TRBV5-1 and TRBJ1-2): KAGVTQTPRYLIKTRGQQVTLSCSPISGHRSVSWYQQTPGQGLQFLFEYFSETQRNKGNFPGRFSGRQFSNSRSEMNVSTLELGDSALYLCASSLTGNSNYGYTFGSGTRLTVV.

Note on this clone: Other nucleotide sequences in the sample specify the same CDR3. The chain carries TRBV9 and TRBJ1-6, with no clear D. Germline values: CDR1 SGDLS, CDR2 YYNGEE. V lost 2 bases and J 0 bases, leaving 12 bases between the germline ends. The CDR3 totals 17 residues. CDR3: CASSVVPLSSYNSPLHF. The CDR3 DNA reads TGTGCCAGCAGCGTGGTCCCGCTGAGCTCCTATAATTCACCCCTCCACTTT. The full variable domain, in which reference TRBV9 and TRBJ1-6 provide the parts outside the CDR3, is DSGVTQTPKHLITATGQRVTLRCSPRSGDLSVYWYQQSLDQGLQFLIQYYNGEERAKGNILERFSAQQFPDLHSELNLSSLELGDSALYFCASSVVPLSSYNSPLHFGNGTRLTVT.

CDR3 DNA: TGCGCCAGCAGCGTGGACTCCCACCTCTCCTACAATGAGCAGTTCTTC. Its protein is CASSVDSHLSYNEQFF. This chain uses TRBV4-3 with TRBJ2-1, with D perhaps matching TRBD2 (5 bases). The germline gives CDR1 LGHNA, CDR2 YSLEER. The CDR3 runs to 16 residues. Trimming pared 5 bases from V and 0 bases from J, leaving 14 bases between.

The chain carries TRBV6-7 and TRBJ1-4; D perhaps matches TRBD1 (6 bases). TRBV6-7 is noted as an ORF with a role that remains uncertain. CDR3 length: 16 residues. The ends were cut back, 2 bases at V and 3 bases at J, with 13 bases in the middle. CDR3 nucleotides: TGTGCCAGCAGTTACACGGGCCAGGGGCCTAATGAAAAACTGTTTTTT. Translated, it gives CASSYTGQGPNEKLFF.

V usage is TRBV19 and J usage is TRBJ1-2; maybe TRBD1 (5 bases). The CDR3 extends over 15 amino acids. The V end lost 6 bases, the J end lost 3 bases, and 17 bases lay between the germline ends. The germline V gene encodes CDR1 LNHDA and CDR2 SQIVND (reference sequence). The CDR3 here is CASSLLEWGYYGYTF. In nucleotides, the CDR3 is TGTGCCAGTAGCCTCCTGGAGTGGGGCTACTATGGCTACACCTTC.

The chain links TRBV28 to TRBJ1-2; D gene ambiguous. The CDR3 contains 13 residues. Between the trimmed V and J ends, which lost 3 bases and 6 bases, there was a span of 11 bases. CDR1 MDHEN and CDR2 SYDVKM come from the germline V gene. The CDR3 DNA reads TGTGCCAGCAGTTTTCCGGGGTTGGATGGCTACACCTTC. Translation gives CASSFPGLDGYTF.

The table lists this clone with a count of one. V usage is TRBV19 and J usage is TRBJ2-1; 8 bases align to TRBD1. Trimming cost V 5 bases and J 2 bases; bases outside gene matches: 5. The CDR3 covers 15 residues. Per germline, CDR1 LNHDA and CDR2 SQIVND (reference sequence). The CDR3 DNA sequence: TGTGCCAGTAGTGGGGGCAGGGGGCCCTACAATGAGCAGTTCTTC. Its protein is CASSGGRGPYNEQFF.

The CDR3 region is CASSLDSYEQYF. The CDR3 DNA reads as TGTGCCAGCAGCTTAGATAGTTACGAGCAGTACTTC. The chain carries TRBV11-3 and TRBJ2-7, with D unresolved. Trimming pared 0 bases from V and 4 bases from J, leaving 4 bases between. This CDR3 contains 12 residues. Germline values: CDR1 SGHNT, CDR2 YENEEA.

The chain links TRBV7-9 to TRBJ1-1; D is perhaps TRBD1 (6 bases). This CDR3 is built from 15 residues. V gave up 1 base and J gave up 4 bases, with 13 bases separating them. Germline V CDR1 and CDR2: SEHNR, FQNEAQ (reference sequence). In DNA form, the CDR3 reads TGTGCCAGCAGCTTAGGACAGGCCCCATCCACTGAAGCTTTCTTT. Its translation is CASSLGQAPSTEAFF.

The rearrangement uses TRBV19 and TRBJ2-2; 14 nucleotides agree with TRBD2. In germline, CDR1 is LNHDA, CDR2 SQIVND (reference sequence). The V and J ends lost 4 bases and 0 bases, in that order; junction bases with no gene match: 7. The CDR3 has 19 residues. The CDR3 spells CASSTWTSGGRPNTGELFF. As DNA, the CDR3 is TGTGCCAGTAGTACTTGGACTAGCGGGGGGAGGCCGAACACCGGGGAGCTGTTTTTT.

The rearrangement links TRBV27 to TRBJ2-2; 7 bases are shared with TRBD2. From germline, CDR1 is MNHEY and CDR2 SMNVEV (reference sequence). The V and J ends lost 4 bases and 2 bases, in that order; junction bases with no gene match: 10. The CDR3 consists of 17 residues. The CDR3 DNA sequence: TGTGCCAGCAGTTCCCTCGGGACTACAAGAAACACCGGGGAGCTGTTTTTT. Translating gives CASSSLGTTRNTGELFF.

The CDR3 DNA is TGTGCCACCGAGAGTACCGCCGGGGAGCTGTTTTTT. Protein: CATESTAGELFF. The chain uses TRBV6-5 and TRBJ2-2; D gene uncertain. CDR3 size: 12 residues. V was trimmed by 10 bases and J by 6 bases, leaving 12 bases between them. The germline CDR1 and CDR2 sequences are MNHEY and SVGAGI.

The rearrangement joins TRBV29-1 to TRBJ2-3, with 10 bases aligning to TRBD1. V dropped 7 bases and J dropped 4; count of bases not matched to a gene: 8. The CDR3 covers 14 residues. Per the germline V gene, CDR1 is SQVTM and CDR2 is ANQGSEA. CDR3 sequence (DNA): TGCAGCGGCAGGACAGGGGGAGTTTCAGATACGCAGTATTTT. It specifies CSGRTGGVSDTQYF.

The gene calls are TRBV15 and TRBJ1-5, with 8 bases fitting TRBD1. The ends lost 3 bases at V and 0 bases at J; junction bases unmatched: 4. CDR1 is LNHNV and CDR2 is YYDKDF in the germline V gene (reference sequence). The CDR3 is made up of 16 amino acids. CDR3 in amino acids: CATSSTTGVSNQPQHF. CDR3 sequence (DNA): TGTGCCACCAGCAGTACGACAGGGGTTAGCAATCAGCCCCAGCATTTT.

The V gene is TRBV19, the J gene TRBJ1-2; D might be TRBD1 (5 bases). The CDR3 totals 17 residues. Germline V CDR1 and CDR2: LNHDA, SQIVND (reference sequence). V lost 2 bases and J lost 2, with 18 bases in between. CDR3 DNA: TGTGCCAGTAGTATACTCCCCCCGGGGGTCGGAAACTATGGCTACACCTTC. Translation gives CASSILPPGVGNYGYTF.

The rearrangement links TRBV27 to TRBJ2-1, with 10 bases fitting TRBD1. The CDR3 loop spans 21 amino acids. The J segment lost 0 bases and the V segment lost 6 bases, leaving 20 bases of the junction unmatched. Per germline, CDR1 MNHEY and CDR2 SMNVEV (reference sequence). The CDR3 region is CASRFFAGQGPSNRSYNEQFF. The CDR3 DNA reads as TGTGCCAGCAGATTTTTCGCGGGACAGGGGCCCTCAAATCGCTCCTACAATGAGCAGTTCTTC.